This entry lists 12 T cell receptor beta chains sequenced from one sample in a study of early T cells in non-severe SARS-CoV-2 infection. From the 5' RACE reads, TCRdb called clonotypes with MiXCR, one entry per CDR3 protein. Of around 58,000 distinct CDR3 sequences in the sample, 14% to 15% are singletons; the top ten hold about 9%. The sequencing used whole blood, collected at baseline. Receptors were obtained from an adult who was a healthcare worker with PCR-confirmed SARS-CoV-2 infection or an uninfected control (not recorded which).

This clonotype has at least ten counts. The chain carries TRBV3-1 and TRBJ2-3; D gene uncertain. This CDR3 region has 17 residues. Germline-derived CDR1 and CDR2 are LGHDT and YNNKEL (reference sequence). V lost 1 base to trimming and J lost 0 bases, with 14 bases between them. The CDR3 here is CASSQAGRIGSTDTQYF. Written as DNA, the CDR3 is TGTGCCAGCAGCCAAGCAGGTCGGATCGGGAGCACAGATACGCAGTATTTT.

This clonotype appeared a few times. This chain links TRBV19 with TRBJ2-6, with 7 bases lining up with TRBD1. The CDR3 runs to 19 residues. The germline CDR1 and CDR2 sequences are LNHDA and SQIVND (reference sequence). V was clipped by 4 bases and J by 0 bases; unmatched bases: 12. CDR3 residues: CASSNPTTGTYSGANVLTF. CDR3 nucleotides: TGTGCCAGTAGTAACCCTACGACAGGGACCTACTCTGGGGCCAACGTCCTGACTTTC.

This clonotype turned up a few times. The chain recombines TRBV7-3 with TRBJ2-7; 8 bases are a match to TRBD1. Germline CDR1 is SGHTA and CDR2 is FQGTGA. The V segment lost 4 bases and the J segment 3 bases; nucleotides outside the gene matches: 8. The length of the CDR3 is 15 residues. This chain's CDR3 is CASSSRDRTYYEQYF. The CDR3 DNA reads as TGTGCCAGCAGCTCACGGGACAGGACCTACTACGAGCAGTACTTC.

This sequence joins TRBV30 and TRBJ2-1; D unresolved. This CDR3 has 16 residues. Per the germline V gene, CDR1 is GTSNPN and CDR2 is SVGIG (reference sequence). With 3 bases removed from V and 0 bases from J, the gap between germline ends came to 15 bases. CDR3 DNA: TGTGCCTGGAGACCTAGGCCCACCCTCTCCTACAATGAGCAGTTCTTC. Amino acids: CAWRPRPTLSYNEQFF.

This clonotype has more than one count but fewer than ten. CDR3 DNA: TGTGCCAGCACCACGGTCTCCTTGGTCACTGAAGCTTTCTTT. It encodes CASTTVSLVTEAFF. The V gene is TRBV12-3 or TRBV12-4, the J gene TRBJ1-1; D is unclear. V dropped 7 bases and J dropped 4 bases, with 16 bases sitting between them. The CDR3 covers 14 residues.

This clonotype was seen a handful of times. The chain employs TRBV19 and TRBJ2-5, with a possible D match to TRBD1 (6 bases). The CDR3 is 14 residues long. Trimming stripped 6 bases from V and 4 bases from J, with 15 bases between. In germline, CDR1 is LNHDA, CDR2 SQIVND (reference sequence). In nucleotides, the CDR3 is TGTGCCAGTAGGGAACAGGGAAAAGGAGAGACCCAGTACTTC. As protein: CASREQGKGETQYF.

In this sample, this clonotype turned up a few times. The CDR3 loop reads CASSSQGAGYGYTF. The CDR3 nucleotides read TGCGCCAGCAGCTCCCAGGGGGCGGGGTATGGCTACACCTTC. The V call is TRBV5-1, the J call TRBJ1-2; TRBD1 matches 8 bases. Germline assignment: CDR1 SGHRS and CDR2 YFSETQ. The CDR3 is 14 amino acids. The V gene end was trimmed by 3 bases and the J gene end by 5 bases; junction bases not matched to a gene: 6. The full variable domain, with the rest looked up from reference TRBV5-1 and TRBJ1-2, is KAGVTQTPRYLIKTRGQQVTLSCSPISGHRSVSWYQQTPGQGLQFLFEYFSETQRNKGNFPGRFSGRQFSNSRSEMNVSTLELGDSALYLCASSSQGAGYGYTFGSGTRLTVV.

The genes are TRBV7-9 and TRBJ2-5; D is tentatively TRBD1 or TRBD2 (5 bases each). Germline CDR1 SEHNR, CDR2 FQNEAQ (reference sequence). This CDR3 is 13 amino acids long. The germline V and J ends were trimmed by 8 bases and 4 bases, with 14 bases remaining between them. The CDR3 spells CASSGSGGETQYF. Written as DNA, the CDR3 is TGTGCCAGCTCGGGTTCTGGGGGAGAGACCCAGTACTTC.

The V call is TRBV5-1, the J call TRBJ2-2; D possibly matches TRBD1 or TRBD2 (5 bases each). Trimming cost V 4 bases and J 6 bases, with 13 bases left between them. The CDR3 is made up of 14 amino acids. Germline CDR1 reads SGHRS; CDR2 reads YFSETQ. In DNA, the CDR3 is TGCGCCAGCAGCCCCGGGACCATGGCCGGGGAGCTGTTTTTT. Its protein is CASSPGTMAGELFF.

This clonotype was found a few times. This chain joins TRBV5-1 and TRBJ1-5, with D unresolved. Germline CDR1 SGHRS, CDR2 YFSETQ. CDR3 size: 14 residues. The V and J ends lost 4 bases and 8 bases respectively, with 16 bases between them. The CDR3 DNA follows: TGCGCCAGCAGCGTACTAGGACGGGGAGAGCCCCAGCATTTT. Protein sequence: CASSVLGRGEPQHF.

J is TRBJ2-5 and V is TRBV6-6; TRBD1 matches 8 bases. The CDR3 is 15 amino acids. The V gene's germline CDR1 is MNHNY and CDR2 SVGAGI (reference sequence). After removal of 5 bases from V and 4 bases from J, the junction contained 9 bases not matched to a gene. As DNA, the CDR3 is TGTGCCAGCAGTCAACAGGGGGTGTTGTTAGAGACCCAGTACTTC. Protein product: CASSQQGVLLETQYF.

This clonotype appeared many times. The genes are TRBV11-2 and TRBJ2-6; no reliable D call. The CDR3 has 14 residues. V lost 11 bases and J 0 bases, leaving 11 bases between the germline ends. The germline V gene encodes CDR1 SGHAT and CDR2 FQNNGV. Written as DNA, the CDR3 is TGTGCCGGGGTACAGTCCTCTGGGGCCAACGTCCTGACTTTC. This translates into CAGVQSSGANVLTF.